This T cell receptor beta chain was recovered during a study of a mutant IDH1 vaccine in newly diagnosed glioma. Study background: Eight vaccinations went to patients in weeks 1, 3, 5, 7, 11, 15, 19, 23. Onset of vaccination occurred 4-6 weeks following radiotherapy alone, or with temozolomide cycles.

On this clone itself: As yet, its antigen is unknown.

Assay: immunoSEQ multiplex PCR; the TCRdb copy retains only in-frame clones and omits some. The data show 35,000 to 55,000 clones, around 85% seen once. Germline V gene data show CDR1 as LNHNV and CDR2 as YYDKDF (reference sequence). V was cut by 4 bases and J by 2 bases, with 13 bases left in between. The CDR3 contains 15 residues. The time point was: week 23, last vaccination. Every vaccine dose comprised 300 ug of mutant IDH1 20-mer peptide plus topical imiquimod. Patients carried new grade 3 or 4 IDH1-mutant astrocytomas lacking nuclear ATRX. The TCR comes from a woman younger than 30 with glioma. Some clones in this sample may be carry-over from other donors' samples. The rearrangement links TRBV15 to TRBJ2-3; tentative D call: TRBD1 (5 bases). This material consisted of PBMCs, taken from a glioma patient whose treatment included an IDH1 peptide vaccine. CDR3 DNA sequence: TGTGCCACCAGCACCAGGACATCCGTCACAGATACGCAGTATTTT. Its translation is CATSTRTSVTDTQYF.